One and the same sample provided the 27 T cell receptor beta chains below, sequenced in a study of T cell responses to AZD1222 COVID-19 vaccine. The assay was immunoSEQ multiplex PCR, and TCRdb's table has in-frame clones only and misses some. Among about 27,000 clones listed, about 92% were seen once. Sequencing was performed on peripheral blood, taken 28 days after the second AZD1222 dose. The receptor source for this set is an adult who received the AZD1222 COVID-19 vaccine.

This clone was observed once. The chain carries TRBV28 and TRBJ1-2, with 8 bases that match TRBD1. Unmatched junction bases numbered 10, after V lost 4 bases and J lost 6 bases. This CDR3 has 15 residues. Germline-derived CDR1 and CDR2 are MDHEN and SYDVKM. As DNA, the CDR3 is TGTGCCAGCAGTTACGGACAGGGTAGAGGGGATGGCTACACCTTC. It yields the protein CASSYGQGRGDGYTF.

V and J are TRBV6-6 and TRBJ1-1; 7 bases line up with TRBD1. V gave up 0 bases and J gave up 0 bases; unmatched junction bases: 4. CDR1 MNHNY and CDR2 SVGAGI come from the germline V gene (reference sequence). The CDR3 has 16 residues. The DNA for the CDR3 is TGTGCCAGCAGTTACTCAGGGGGCAGCTTGAACACTGAAGCTTTCTTT. The encoded protein is CASSYSGGSLNTEAFF.

This chain joins TRBV10-3 and TRBJ2-1, with 9 bases lining up with TRBD2. Germline V gene sequence: CDR1 ENHRY, CDR2 SYGVKD. The length of the CDR3 is 15 residues. V shed 10 bases and J 2 bases; nucleotides not matched to a gene: 9. The CDR3 bases are TGTGCCACCTCCCTCCTAGCGGGAACCTACAATGAGCAGTTCTTC. Translating gives CATSLLAGTYNEQFF.

V is TRBV9 and J is TRBJ1-1; 7 bases align to TRBD1. Germline CDR1 is SGDLS and CDR2 is YYNGEE. The CDR3 consists of 15 residues. Trimming cost V 4 bases and J 0 bases; bases outside gene matches: 6. Here the CDR3 DNA reads TGTGCCAGCAGCCCGATGACAGGGCTGAACACTGAAGCTTTCTTT. Its translation is CASSPMTGLNTEAFF. The variable domain in full, completed from reference TRBV9 and TRBJ1-1, reads DSGVTQTPKHLITATGQRVTLRCSPRSGDLSVYWYQQSLDQGLQFLIQYYNGEERAKGNILERFSAQQFPDLHSELNLSSLELGDSALYFCASSPMTGLNTEAFFGQGTRLTVV.

V is TRBV9 and J is TRBJ2-1; TRBD2 matches at 8 bases. V lost 4 bases and J lost 7; bases outside the gene matches: 10. Germline V gene sequence: CDR1 SGDLS, CDR2 YYNGEE. CDR3 length: 15 residues. The CDR3 region has the DNA TGTGCCAGCAGCCCCCAAGCGGGAGTAAATAATGAGCAGTTCTTC. Its protein product is CASSPQAGVNNEQFF.

The chain couples TRBV27 to TRBJ1-5; D remains ambiguous. The CDR3 runs 12 residues. Between the trimmed V and J ends, which lost 8 bases and 7 bases, there was a span of 12 bases. Germline V lookup: CDR1 MNHEY, CDR2 SMNVEV (reference sequence). The CDR3 nucleotides are TGTGCCAGCCCTCCCAAACCGCAGCCCCAGCATTTT. Protein sequence: CASPPKPQPQHF.

The chain couples TRBV5-1 to TRBJ1-1, with D hard to call. Germline V gene lookup returns CDR1 SGHRS and CDR2 YFSETQ. Trimming stripped 1 base from V and 3 bases from J, with 13 bases between. The CDR3 has 15 residues. In DNA, the CDR3 is TGCGCCAGCAGCTTGATTTCGGGGAGCGACACTGAAGCTTTCTTT. Translated, it gives CASSLISGSDTEAFF.

CDR3 amino acids: CASSRKTSGTLLQYF. CDR3 DNA: TGTGCCAGCAGCCGGAAGACTAGCGGGACCCTCCTTCAGTACTTC. The chain has TRBV5-4 and TRBJ2-4; the match to TRBD2 covers 11 bases. Germline V lookup: CDR1 SGHNT, CDR2 YYREEE (reference sequence). The V segment lost 4 bases and the J segment 11 bases; nucleotides outside the gene matches: 11. This CDR3 spans 15 amino acids.

This chain's CDR3 is CASSPQPGFYEQYF. The CDR3 region has the DNA TGCGCCAGCAGCCCCCAACCAGGGTTCTACGAGCAGTACTTC. The J gene is TRBJ2-7, the V gene TRBV5-1, with D tentatively TRBD1 (5 bases). Germline CDR1 and CDR2: SGHRS and YFSETQ. V lost 4 bases, J lost 3 bases, and 14 bases lay in between. CDR3 size: 14 residues.

The V call is TRBV2, the J call TRBJ2-1; TRBD2 matches 9 bases. The V gene end was trimmed by 4 bases and the J gene end by 10 bases; junction bases not matched to a gene: 11. In germline, CDR1 is SNHLY, CDR2 FYNNEI. This CDR3 is 15 amino acids long. CDR3 sequence: CASSGDGGRADEQFF. The CDR3 DNA is TGTGCCAGCAGTGGGGACGGCGGGAGGGCCGACGAGCAGTTCTTC.

The V and J genes are TRBV6-2 or TRBV6-3 and TRBJ1-2; D is unresolved. This CDR3 spans 14 amino acids. Germline-derived CDR1 and CDR2 are MNHEY and SVGEGT. V lost 4 bases and J lost 1, with 10 bases in between. The CDR3 protein is CASSSTQDNYGYTF. The CDR3 DNA sequence: TGTGCCAGCAGTTCGACTCAGGATAACTATGGCTACACCTTC.

This chain links TRBV19 with TRBJ2-7; tentative D call: TRBD2 (6 bases). This CDR3 spans 15 amino acids. CDR1 is LNHDA, CDR2 SQIVND, per germline (reference sequence). V was trimmed by 5 bases and J by 5 bases, leaving 19 bases between them. The CDR3 nucleotides are TGTGCCAGTAGTGGTCGTTTGAGTAGCGGCCACGAGCAGTACTTC. This sequence encodes CASSGRLSSGHEQYF.

This clone was recorded only once. The chain links TRBV7-2 to TRBJ1-5, with D unresolved. Trimming cost V 4 bases and J 9 bases, with 16 bases left between them. The CDR3 contains 14 residues. Germline V gene lookup returns CDR1 SGHTA and CDR2 FQGNSA. CDR3 bases: TGTGCCAGCAGCTCTGACTACCAACGAGGGCCCCAGCATTTT. As protein: CASSSDYQRGPQHF. Looking up the rest from reference TRBV7-2 and TRBJ1-5 gives the full variable domain: GAGVSQSPSNKVTEKGKDVELRCDPISGHTALYWYRQSLGQGLEFLIYFQGNSAPDKSGLPSDRFSAERTGGSVSTLTIQRTQQEDSAVYLCASSSDYQRGPQHFGDGTRLSIL.

DNA of the CDR3: TGTGCCAGCAGTTCAGATCGACAGGGAAGGGGGGACCGATATGGCTACACCTTC. It translates to CASSSDRQGRGDRYGYTF. This chain uses TRBV6-2 or TRBV6-3 with TRBJ1-2; TRBD1 aligns across 7 bases. The trim removed 4 bases at V and 5 bases at J, leaving 19 bases unmatched. The V gene's germline CDR1 is MNHEY and CDR2 SVGEGT. This CDR3 has 18 residues.

The chain is built from TRBV15 and TRBJ1-1; D remains ambiguous. V shed 5 bases and J shed 5 bases, with 27 bases lying between them. Germline V gene sequence: CDR1 LNHNV, CDR2 YYDKDF (reference sequence). This CDR3 has 18 residues. DNA for the CDR3: TGTGCCACCAGCGCACCTTTAGGGAATTCAGGTAGGACGACTGAAGCTTTCTTT. Amino acid sequence: CATSAPLGNSGRTTEAFF.

The chain carries TRBV5-1 and TRBJ2-1; TRBD2 matches 10 bases. Germline V gene data show CDR1 as SGHRS and CDR2 as YFSETQ. The CDR3 is made up of 16 amino acids. After removal of 4 bases from V and 3 bases from J, the junction contained 7 bases not matched to a gene. This chain's CDR3 is CASSPMPSGSYNEQFF. DNA of the CDR3: TGCGCCAGCAGCCCCATGCCTAGCGGGAGCTACAATGAGCAGTTCTTC.

The chain uses TRBV29-1 and TRBJ1-2; no definite D call. CDR1 SQVTM and CDR2 ANQGSEA come from the germline V gene. Trimming shortened V by 3 bases and J by 4 bases, and 15 bases separated the two germline ends. The CDR3 runs to 14 residues. In DNA, the CDR3 is TGCAGCGTTGAGGCAGGCCCCAATTCCTATGGCTACACCTTC. Residues: CSVEAGPNSYGYTF.

The chain uses TRBV28 and TRBJ1-4; perhaps TRBD1 as D (5 bases). V lost 7 bases to trimming and J lost 8 bases, with 20 bases between them. CDR1 MDHEN and CDR2 SYDVKM come from the germline V gene. This CDR3 has 15 amino acids. CDR3 nucleotide sequence: TGTGCCAGCACCCGAAGGGGTCAGGGTGGCGAAAAACTGTTTTTT. Its translation: CASTRRGQGGEKLFF.

The chain joins TRBV13 to TRBJ2-3; D is unclear. Germline V gives CDR1 PRHDT, CDR2 FYEKMQ (reference sequence). CDR3 length: 13 amino acids. Trimming cost V 5 bases and J 3 bases, with 9 bases left between them. The CDR3, as DNA: TGTGCCAGCAGCGACTCTCGAACAGATACGCAGTATTTT. Protein product: CASSDSRTDTQYF.

The chain employs TRBV7-3 and TRBJ2-7; D may be TRBD2 (6 bases). From germline, CDR1 is SGHTA and CDR2 FQGTGA. The CDR3 is 16 amino acids. V was shortened by 4 bases and J by 4 bases, with 20 bases between the two germline ends. CDR3 DNA: TGTGCCAGCAGCTCGAAACCGGGACTGCCGTTTTACGAGCAGTACTTC. Translating gives CASSSKPGLPFYEQYF.

The rearrangement uses TRBV7-3 and TRBJ2-5; TRBD2 matches at 12 bases. This CDR3 comprises 15 residues. The V segment lost 4 bases and the J segment 2 bases; nucleotides outside the gene matches: 2. The V gene's germline CDR1 is SGHTA and CDR2 FQGTGA. The CDR3 sequence: CASSWTSGTQETQYF. In DNA, the CDR3 is TGTGCCAGCAGCTGGACTAGCGGGACACAAGAGACCCAGTACTTC. Together with reference TRBV7-3 and TRBJ2-5, the CDR3 gives the full variable domain: GAGVSQTPSNKVTEKGKYVELRCDPISGHTALYWYRQSLGQGPEFLIYFQGTGAADDSGLPNDRFFAVRPEGSVSTLKIQRTERGDSAVYLCASSWTSGTQETQYFGPGTRLLVL.

The rearrangement links TRBV2 to TRBJ1-1; D not resolved. The CDR3 totals 13 residues. The ends were cut back, 6 bases at V and 0 bases at J, with 8 bases in the middle. CDR1 is SNHLY and CDR2 is FYNNEI in the germline V gene. The DNA of the CDR3 is TGTGCCAGCAGACTCAGAATGAACACTGAAGCTTTCTTT. Translation: CASRLRMNTEAFF.

This clone has just a few counts. The V call is TRBV28, the J call TRBJ2-1, with D tentatively TRBD1 or TRBD2 (5 bases each). CDR1 is MDHEN and CDR2 is SYDVKM in the germline V gene. Trimming pared 6 bases from V and 3 bases from J, leaving 15 bases between. The CDR3 consists of 15 residues. The CDR3 nucleotides are TGTGCCAGCAGCTCCCCCCGTGGGGGCTACAATGAGCAGTTCTTC. This gives the protein CASSSPRGGYNEQFF.

A single count supports this clone. This rearrangement joins TRBV27 to TRBJ1-2; D might be TRBD1 (6 bases). The germline gives CDR1 MNHEY, CDR2 SMNVEV (reference sequence). This CDR3 has 14 residues. V lost 2 bases to trimming and J lost 3 bases, with 10 bases between them. Here the CDR3 reads CASSLRGGDYGYTF. CDR3 in DNA: TGTGCCAGCAGTTTAAGGGGGGGGGACTATGGCTACACCTTC.

The rearrangement joins TRBV7-3 to TRBJ2-3; 11 nucleotides match TRBD2. V was clipped by 5 bases and J by 3 bases; unmatched bases: 4. Germline CDR1 reads SGHTA; CDR2 reads FQGTGA. The CDR3 runs 15 residues. The CDR3 region is CASSPSSGRTDTQYF. The CDR3 DNA sequence: TGTGCCAGCAGCCCTTCTAGCGGGAGGACAGATACGCAGTATTTT.

The V and J genes are TRBV3-1 (or the pseudogene TRBV3-2) and TRBJ1-3; TRBD1 agrees at 8 bases. The trim removed 1 base at V and 4 bases at J, leaving 6 bases unmatched. Germline V gives CDR1 LGHDT, CDR2 YNNKEL (reference sequence). The CDR3 runs to 16 residues. CDR3 nucleotide sequence: TGTGCCAGCAGCCAAGGGGGTGGACAGGGCGGAAACACCATATATTTT. Its protein is CASSQGGGQGGNTIYF.

The chain couples TRBV4-1 to TRBJ2-7; 9 bases are shared with TRBD2. CDR1 is MGHRA, CDR2 YSYEKL, per germline. The CDR3 contains 18 residues. V shed 1 base and J 0 bases; nucleotides not matched to a gene: 10. The CDR3 reads CASSQARPGLASSYEQYF. CDR3 in DNA: TGCGCCAGCAGCCAAGCGCGGCCGGGACTAGCTAGCTCCTACGAGCAGTACTTC.